The following is a TCR beta chain sequence with its context. This CDR3 has 15 amino acids. Germline values: CDR1 SGHVS, CDR2 FNYEAQ. The junction had 11 bases not matched to a gene; V was cut back by 5 bases and J by 4 bases. This sample is part of a study of control samples from healthy donors and cancer patients. Clones were sequenced by immunoSEQ multiplex PCR, and TCRdb holds only the in-frame ones, with some missing. The table includes around 55,000 clones, roughly nine tenths detected once. The source of this sequence is a man aged 40-55 years with colorectal cancer. The material sequenced was PBMCs. The chain uses TRBV7-6 and TRBJ2-7, with TRBD1 matching 7 bases. This chain's CDR3 is CASSPRGGRGYEQYF. The CDR3 DNA reads as TGTGCCAGCAGCCCTCGAGGCGGCAGGGGGTACGAGCAGTACTTC. The variable domain in full, completed from reference TRBV7-6 and TRBJ2-7, reads GAGVSQSPRYKVTKRGQDVALRCDPISGHVSLYWYRQALGQGPEFLTYFNYEAQQDKSGLPNDRFSAERPEGSISTLTIQRTEQRDSAMYRCASSPRGGRGYEQYFGPGTRLTVT.